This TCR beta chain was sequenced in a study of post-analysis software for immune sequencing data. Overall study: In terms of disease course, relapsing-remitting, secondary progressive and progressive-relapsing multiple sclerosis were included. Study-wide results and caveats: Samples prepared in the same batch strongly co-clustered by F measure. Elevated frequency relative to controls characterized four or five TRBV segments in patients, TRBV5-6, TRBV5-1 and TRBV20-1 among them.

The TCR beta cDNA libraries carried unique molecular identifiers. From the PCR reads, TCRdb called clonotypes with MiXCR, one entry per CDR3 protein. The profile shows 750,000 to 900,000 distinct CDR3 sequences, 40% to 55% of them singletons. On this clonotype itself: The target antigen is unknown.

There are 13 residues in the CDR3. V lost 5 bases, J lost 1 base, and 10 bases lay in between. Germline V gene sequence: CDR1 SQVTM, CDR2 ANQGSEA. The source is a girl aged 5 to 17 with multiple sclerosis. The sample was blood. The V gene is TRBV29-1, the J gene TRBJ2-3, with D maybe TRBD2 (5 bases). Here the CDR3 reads CSVWTPRTDTQYF. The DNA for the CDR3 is TGCAGCGTTTGGACTCCTCGCACAGATACGCAGTATTTT.